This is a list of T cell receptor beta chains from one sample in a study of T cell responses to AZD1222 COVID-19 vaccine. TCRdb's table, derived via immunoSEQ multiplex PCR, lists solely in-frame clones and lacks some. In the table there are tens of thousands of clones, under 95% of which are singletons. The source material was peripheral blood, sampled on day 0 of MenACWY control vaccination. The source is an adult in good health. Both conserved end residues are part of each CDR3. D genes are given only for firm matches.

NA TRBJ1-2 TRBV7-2 CASSAEVTGGYTF TGTGCCAGCAGCGCGGAGGTAACGGGGGGCTACACCTTC
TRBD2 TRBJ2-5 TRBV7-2 CASSQGLAGGQETQYF TGTGCCAGCAGCCAGGGACTAGCGGGGGGTCAAGAGACCCAGTACTTC
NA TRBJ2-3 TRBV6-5 CASSDSWGATDTQYF TGTGCCAGCAGCGACTCCTGGGGGGCCACAGATACGCAGTATTTT
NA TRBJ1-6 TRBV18 CASSPTGGWSPLHF TGTGCCAGCTCACCCACGGGGGGCTGGTCACCCCTCCACTTT
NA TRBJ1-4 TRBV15 CATSKRPATGHEKLFF TGTGCCACCAGCAAGAGGCCCGCTACGGGCCATGAAAAACTGTTTTTT
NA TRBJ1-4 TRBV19 CASTPGGIATNEKLFF TGTGCCAGTACTCCTGGGGGGATCGCAACTAATGAAAAACTGTTTTTT
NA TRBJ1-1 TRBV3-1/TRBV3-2 CASSQGFVTEAFF TGTGCCAGCAGCCAAGGTTTCGTCACTGAAGCTTTCTTT
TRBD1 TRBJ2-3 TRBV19 CASTQDRGRADTQYF TGTGCCAGTACCCAGGACAGGGGAAGAGCTGATACGCAGTATTTT
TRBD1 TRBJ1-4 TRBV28 CASQTGSTNEKLFF TGTGCCAGCCAGACAGGGTCAACTAATGAAAAACTGTTTTTT
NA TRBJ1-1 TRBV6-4 CASRGQGGTEAFF TGTGCCAGCAGGGGGCAGGGAGGCACTGAAGCTTTCTTT
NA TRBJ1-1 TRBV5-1 CASSFSNGGTEAFF TGCGCCAGCAGCTTTTCGAATGGGGGTACTGAAGCTTTCTTT